This T cell receptor beta chain was captured in a study of beta chain features in type 1 diabetes. The study's findings and limits: When cDNA is sequenced, cells with high TCR expression could be over-represented. TCRB CDR3s were moderately but significantly shorter in Type 1 diabetes patients in all four CD4+ subsets. VDJ junctions in type 1 diabetes patients carried more deletions and fewer insertions. Patients' naive, central memory and regulatory TCRB repertoires appeared more alike than those of healthy donors.

For this clone: Its antigen is unknown.

cDNA synthesis used the whole RNA isolate, giving expressed TCRB sequences. Generated by immunoSEQ multiplex PCR, the TCRdb table keeps only in-frame clones and is missing some. Of 300,000 to 350,000 clones listed, about 19% were seen once; the top ten hold around 0.044%. This CDR3 spans 13 amino acids. Germline V gene lookup returns CDR1 SGDLS and CDR2 YYNGEE. Trimming took off 4 bases at V and 6 bases at J, with 14 bases between the two ends. The chain uses TRBV9 and TRBJ2-7, with D possibly TRBD1 on 8 matching bases. Sequencing used naive CD4+ T cells from blood. The sequence was collected from a woman between 18 and 29 years old in good health. The CDR3 DNA sequence: TGTGCCAGCAGCTTCAACAGGGGGGGCGAGCAGTACTTC. Encoded protein: CASSFNRGGEQYF.